This T cell receptor (beta chain) was retrieved from a study of blood T cell repertoires in COVID-19. The overall study: T cells, B-cell-depleted T cells, or PBMCs supplied cDNA or gDNA.

In the study's own analysis: The assay estimated nucleated cells by amplifying reference gene primers. Data came from immunoSEQ multiplex PCR; TCRdb stores just in-frame clones and leaves some out. V, J and clone size are taken as reported in that table, and D and trimming were inferred from the DNA itself. Of 200,000 to 250,000 clones listed, roughly 90% are singletons. Seattle's enrolled individuals joined amid active infection and were then monitored longitudinally. The TCR sequence derives from a man between 60 and 75 years old with COVID-19, enrolled during active disease. The specimen was peripheral blood.

CDR3: CASSQGAGVREQFF. The CDR3 DNA follows: TGTGCCAGCAGCCAAGGGGCGGGAGTTCGTGAGCAGTTCTTC. V gene TRBV14 combines with J gene TRBJ2-1; the match to TRBD2 covers 7 bases. CDR3 length equals 14 residues. Germline lookup yields CDR1 SGHDN and CDR2 FVKESK. V trimming: 1 base; J trimming: 9 bases; junction bases outside the gene matches: 6. Full variable domain (rest looked up from reference TRBV14 and TRBJ2-1): EAGVTQFPSHSVIEKGQTVTLRCDPISGHDNLYWYRRVMGKEIKFLLHFVKESKQDESGMPNNRFLAERTGGTYSTLKVQPAELEDSGVYFCASSQGAGVREQFFGPGTRLTVL.